These 25 T cell receptor beta chains were sequenced from one sample in a study of control samples from healthy donors and cancer patients. Sequencing used immunoSEQ multiplex PCR; TCRdb keeps in-frame clones, though not all of them. Among roughly 120,000 clones, just over 90% were seen once, and the ten largest hold roughly 4.5%. The sequenced sample consisted of blood. These receptors came from a human donor in good health. The donor label of this sample is uncertain.

This chain connects TRBV6-5 to TRBJ2-1; D possibly uses TRBD1 or TRBD2 (5 bases each). Germline lookup yields CDR1 MNHEY and CDR2 SVGAGI. V lost 5 bases to trimming and J lost 10 bases, with 18 bases between them. The CDR3 covers 14 residues. Here the CDR3 reads CASSPGRQSGEQFF. CDR3 in DNA: TGTGCCAGCAGTCCGGGACGACAATCGGGAGAGCAGTTCTTC.

The sample holds one count of this clone. This chain uses TRBV15 with TRBJ1-3; a possible D gene is TRBD1 (6 bases). CDR3 length: 16 residues. The V gene lost 0 bases and the J gene lost 5 bases, with 14 bases spanning the gap. Per germline, CDR1 LNHNV and CDR2 YYDKDF (reference sequence). In nucleotides, the CDR3 is TGTGCCACCAGCAGAGAGATTAGGACAGAAAGAAACACCATATATTTT. Its protein product is CATSREIRTERNTIYF.

This chain connects TRBV3-1 (or the pseudogene TRBV3-2) to TRBJ2-2; 13 bases fit TRBD2. The CDR3 has 17 residues. The V and J ends lost 3 bases and 0 bases, in that order; junction bases with no gene match: 1. Germline-derived CDR1 and CDR2 are LGHDT and YNNKEL (reference sequence). CDR3 region: CASSQGLAGTNTGELFF. The CDR3, as DNA: TGTGCCAGCAGCCAGGGACTAGCGGGGACGAACACCGGGGAGCTGTTTTTT.

This chain links TRBV18 with TRBJ1-4; maybe TRBD1 (5 bases). The germline CDR1 and CDR2 sequences are KGHSH and LQKENI. V was clipped by 2 bases and J by 0 bases, with 13 bases between them. This CDR3 spans 17 amino acids. The CDR3 nucleotides read TGTGCCAGCTCACCATTTAGGGACCGCACAACTAATGAAAAACTGTTTTTT. It codes for CASSPFRDRTTNEKLFF.

The CDR3 DNA is TGTGCCAGCAGCTTGCGACAGGTGGTGGGTTCACCCCTCCACTTT. Its protein product is CASSLRQVVGSPLHF. This chain connects TRBV5-6 to TRBJ1-6, with TRBD1 as a possible D gene (6 bases). V was cut by 1 base and J by 9 bases, with 14 bases left in between. This CDR3 region has 15 residues. CDR1 is SGHDT, CDR2 YYEEEE, per germline.

The genes are TRBV7-9 and TRBJ1-1; D call uncertain. V dropped 4 bases and J dropped 4 bases, with 10 bases sitting between them. This CDR3 contains 13 residues. CDR1 is SEHNR, CDR2 FQNEAQ, per germline (reference sequence). The CDR3 DNA reads TGTGCCAGCAGCTGGGTGGAGGCCACTGAAGCTTTCTTT. Residues: CASSWVEATEAFF.

The chain has TRBV14 and TRBJ1-1, with 9 bases lining up with TRBD1. Germline trimming cut 2 bases from V and 7 bases from J; bases unmatched to any gene: 5. The CDR3 has 14 residues. CDR1 is SGHDN, CDR2 FVKESK, per germline. The CDR3 region has the DNA TGTGCCAGCAGCCAAACAGGGGGCGAGGGTGAAGCTTTCTTT. Its protein product is CASSQTGGEGEAFF.

This clone was counted a few times. V gene TRBV5-1 combines with J gene TRBJ2-3, with 7 bases aligning to TRBD1. The germline CDR1 and CDR2 sequences are SGHRS and YFSETQ. The CDR3 consists of 16 residues. J was trimmed by 3 bases and V by 7 bases; bases with no gene match: 14. For the CDR3, the DNA is TGCGCCAGCTCAATATCTGACAGGGCGGGTACAGATACGCAGTATTTT. Translated: CASSISDRAGTDTQYF.

Only one count was recorded for this clone. CDR3 nucleotide sequence: TGCGCCAGCAGCTCCACTGGACAGGGAGAGCAGTACTTC. Encoded protein: CASSSTGQGEQYF. The gene calls are TRBV5-1 and TRBJ2-7; 8 bases line up with TRBD1. The germline V gene has CDR1 SGHRS and CDR2 YFSETQ. The CDR3 has 13 amino acids. V shed 3 bases, J shed 7 bases, and the junction held 6 bases outside the gene matches.

This clone was picked up one time. V and J are TRBV13 and TRBJ1-6; the D is unclear. V gave up 5 bases and J gave up 1 base, with 12 bases separating them. The CDR3 is 16 amino acids. CDR1 PRHDT and CDR2 FYEKMQ come from the germline V gene (reference sequence). CDR3 nucleotide sequence: TGTGCCAGCAGCCAAGAACTGAGGTCCTATAATTCACCCCTCCACTTT. Translating it yields CASSQELRSYNSPLHF.

This chain uses TRBV3-1 (or the pseudogene TRBV3-2) with TRBJ1-6; TRBD1 agrees at 12 bases. This CDR3 is built from 15 residues. Germline trimming cut 3 bases from V and 9 bases from J; bases unmatched to any gene: 3. Germline V gene sequence: CDR1 LGHDT, CDR2 YNNKEL (reference sequence). The DNA of the CDR3 is TGTGCCAGCAGCCACGGGACAGGGGGCGGTTCACCCCTCCACTTT. Translating gives CASSHGTGGGSPLHF.

A remark on this clone: At the DNA level, this CDR3 is encoded by other sequences in the same sample as well. The rearrangement uses TRBV28 and TRBJ2-7; TRBD2 agrees at 8 bases. The CDR3 extends over 21 amino acids. V lost 3 bases to trimming and J lost 3 bases; unmatched junction nucleotides: 25. Germline CDR1 and CDR2: MDHEN and SYDVKM. Here the CDR3 reads CASSFRGGHPSYGGGHYEQYF. In DNA, the CDR3 is TGTGCCAGCAGTTTTCGGGGGGGTCACCCTAGTTATGGCGGGGGACACTACGAGCAGTACTTC.

The chain has TRBV13 and TRBJ1-2; perhaps TRBD1 as D (5 bases). V gave up 0 bases and J gave up 2 bases, with 13 bases separating them. Per the germline V gene, CDR1 is PRHDT and CDR2 is FYEKMQ (reference sequence). The CDR3 runs to 16 residues. CDR3 coding DNA: TGTGCCAGCAGCTTAGGGGGAGGCAGACAGAACTATGGCTACACCTTC. Its protein product is CASSLGGGRQNYGYTF.

The V gene is TRBV12-3 or TRBV12-4, the J gene TRBJ1-4; a possible D gene is TRBD1 (5 bases). This CDR3 contains 13 residues. The V and J ends lost 5 bases and 10 bases respectively, with 14 bases between them. Here the CDR3 DNA reads TGTGCCAGCAGTCCCGAACCCGGGGGAAAACTGTTTTTT. Its protein is CASSPEPGGKLFF.

This rearrangement joins TRBV21-1 to TRBJ1-6. TRBV21-1 is a pseudogene locus. The CDR3 sequence is 16 residues long. CDR3: CASSKERGRNNSPLHF. The CDR3 DNA follows: TGTGCCAGCAGCAAAGAGAGGGGAAGGAATAATTCACCCCTCCACTTT.

V is TRBV5-1 and J is TRBJ1-3; D ambiguous. The germline V gene has CDR1 SGHRS and CDR2 YFSETQ. The length of the CDR3 is 17 residues. V lost 0 bases and J lost 2, with 15 bases in between. CDR3 sequence (DNA): TGCGCCAGCAGCTTGGATCTTCTCCGCTCCCCTGGAAACACCATATATTTT. Its protein product is CASSLDLLRSPGNTIYF. Full variable domain (outside the CDR3, taken from reference TRBV5-1 and TRBJ1-3): KAGVTQTPRYLIKTRGQQVTLSCSPISGHRSVSWYQQTPGQGLQFLFEYFSETQRNKGNFPGRFSGRQFSNSRSEMNVSTLELGDSALYLCASSLDLLRSPGNTIYFGEGSWLTVV.

The chain is built from TRBV10-1 and TRBJ2-1; 8 bases are a match to TRBD1. With V trimmed by 5 bases and J by 5 bases, 5 bases remained unmatched. The CDR3 loop spans 14 amino acids. Germline CDR1 reads WNHNN; CDR2 reads SYGVQD (reference sequence). The CDR3 coding sequence is TGCGCCAGCAGTAAAGACAGGGGTAACAATGAGCAGTTCTTC. It yields the protein CASSKDRGNNEQFF.

This chain uses TRBV19 with TRBJ1-4; a weak D match, TRBD1 (5 bases). Trimming took 6 bases from V and 8 from J, leaving 19 bases between them. CDR1 LNHDA and CDR2 SQIVND come from the germline V gene (reference sequence). The CDR3 has 15 amino acids. In DNA form, the CDR3 reads TGTGCCAGTAGGGCGGGGCCAGCCCCAGACGAAAAACTGTTTTTT. It translates to CASRAGPAPDEKLFF. Variable domain in full (rest from reference TRBV19 and TRBJ1-4): DGGITQSPKYLFRKEGQNVTLSCEQNLNHDAMYWYRQDPGQGLRLIYYSQIVNDFQKGDIAEGYSVSREKKESFPLTVTSAQKNPTAFYLCASRAGPAPDEKLFFGSGTQLSVL.

The CDR3 region has the DNA TGTGCCAGCTCACCACCGGAGGGCGGGTCACCCCTCCACTTT. As protein: CASSPPEGGSPLHF. This sequence joins TRBV18 and TRBJ1-6; D is uncertain. Germline-derived CDR1 and CDR2 are KGHSH and LQKENI. The V gene lost 0 bases and the J gene lost 10 bases, with 10 bases spanning the gap. This CDR3 region has 14 residues.

The chain joins TRBV12-3 or TRBV12-4 to TRBJ1-2; maybe TRBD1 (6 bases). The CDR3 loop spans 13 amino acids. V was trimmed by 2 bases and J by 2 bases, leaving 6 bases between them. The CDR3 DNA sequence: TGTGCCAGCAGTTTACAGGGGAACTATGGCTACACCTTC. Residues: CASSLQGNYGYTF.

The V call is TRBV29-1, the J call TRBJ1-1; the match to TRBD1 covers 7 bases. V was pared by 7 bases and J by 3 bases, with 8 bases of the junction left unmatched. The germline V gene has CDR1 SQVTM and CDR2 ANQGSEA. The CDR3 is 13 amino acids. CDR3 in amino acids: CSGLGQWDTEAFF. CDR3 bases: TGCAGCGGCCTGGGACAGTGGGACACTGAAGCTTTCTTT.

The chain combines TRBV9 with TRBJ2-2, with TRBD2 identical over 11 bases. The CDR3 totals 17 residues. The germline gives CDR1 SGDLS, CDR2 YYNGEE. The junction had 6 bases not matched to a gene; V was cut back by 2 bases and J by 3 bases. The CDR3 loop is CASSVPTSGVDTGELFF. DNA of the CDR3: TGTGCCAGCAGCGTTCCGACTAGCGGGGTGGACACCGGGGAGCTGTTTTTT.

This CDR3 reads CASSVVSTSNEQFF. The CDR3 DNA is TGTGCCAGCAGCGTAGTCTCGACCAGTAATGAGCAGTTCTTC. V usage is TRBV9 and J usage is TRBJ2-1; D call uncertain. The CDR3 runs to 14 residues. Deletions cut 0 bases from V and 7 bases from J, with 11 bases between. CDR1 and CDR2 from the germline V gene are SGDLS and YYNGEE. The full variable domain, its missing parts supplied by reference TRBV9 and TRBJ2-1, is DSGVTQTPKHLITATGQRVTLRCSPRSGDLSVYWYQQSLDQGLQFLIQYYNGEERAKGNILERFSAQQFPDLHSELNLSSLELGDSALYFCASSVVSTSNEQFFGPGTRLTVL.

The rearrangement uses TRBV29-1 and TRBJ2-1; D is ambiguous. This CDR3 is built from 11 residues. Trimming left V 7 bases short and J 1 base short, with 5 bases between. Germline V lookup: CDR1 SQVTM, CDR2 ANQGSEA. Here the CDR3 reads CSATSYNEQFF. CDR3 sequence (DNA): TGCAGCGCAACGTCCTACAATGAGCAGTTCTTC.

This clone has a single count. This sequence joins TRBV7-2 and TRBJ1-2; D ambiguous. Germline V gene sequence: CDR1 SGHTA, CDR2 FQGNSA. The CDR3 consists of 15 residues. V shed 2 bases and J shed 0 bases, with 10 bases lying between them. CDR3 loop: CASSLSQATNYGYTF. Written as DNA, the CDR3 is TGTGCCAGCAGCTTAAGTCAGGCGACTAACTATGGCTACACCTTC.